This T cell receptor (beta chain) appears in the sequencing data of a study of blood T cell repertoires in COVID-19. Study at large: Acute and convalescent COVID-19 samples came from the United States, Italy and Spain. The cDNA or gDNA used as material had been derived from T cells, B-cell-depleted T cells, or PBMCs.

Germline CDR1 and CDR2: SGDLS and YYNGEE. The CDR3 runs to 14 residues. The junction had 1 base not matched to a gene; V was cut back by 0 bases and J by 2 bases. Per the original methods: Researchers report that nucleated cell counts were estimated from reference gene primer amplification. Profiling relied on immunoSEQ multiplex PCR, and the TCRdb table lists in-frame clones only, not all of them. The DNA gave D and trimming, while V, J and clone size come from that table. Of about 200,000 clones in the sample, 75% to 95% were seen once. This sequence was found in a man aged 45-60 years with acute or convalescent COVID-19. The specimen was peripheral blood. This chain joins TRBV9 and TRBJ1-2; 7 nucleotides match TRBD1. This CDR3 reads CASSVGTGNYGYTF. The CDR3 DNA is TGTGCCAGCAGCGTAGGGACAGGAAACTATGGCTACACCTTC.